These 23 T cell receptor beta chains were all obtained from the same sample, sequenced in a study of T cells after yellow fever vaccination. TCRdb re-called the 5' RACE reads with MiXCR, one entry per CDR3 protein. The sample carries approximately 300,000 distinct CDR3 sequences, about 8.7% recorded once. This specimen was PBMCs, taken on the day of the first yellow fever vaccination. These TCRs come from a man between 18 and 29 years old who received the YFV17D yellow fever vaccine.

On this clonotype: The junction departs from germline at one end; a sequencing error may be responsible. V is TRBV12-3 or TRBV12-4 and J is TRBJ2-5; the D gene is possibly TRBD1 (5 bases). CDR3 length equals 13 residues. CDR3 nucleotides: TGTGCCAGCAATTTAGGGGCCCTAGAGACCCAGTACTTC. Translated, it gives CASNLGALETQYF.

This clonotype has a handful of counts. J is TRBJ2-1 and V is TRBV7-9; 7 nucleotides align to TRBD1. The trim removed 4 bases at V and 2 bases at J, leaving 14 bases unmatched. This CDR3 has 18 amino acids. Germline V gene sequence: CDR1 SEHNR, CDR2 FQNEAQ (reference sequence). CDR3 amino acids: CASSSERTGTEAYNEQFF. CDR3 bases: TGTGCCAGCAGCTCAGAGAGGACCGGGACAGAGGCCTACAATGAGCAGTTCTTC.

The chain employs TRBV9 and TRBJ2-7, with TRBD2 identical over 7 bases. The CDR3 sequence is 14 residues long. The V gene's germline CDR1 is SGDLS and CDR2 YYNGEE. With 0 bases clipped from V and 1 base from J, the junction kept 1 base outside the gene matches. This chain's CDR3 is CASSVASGSYEQYF. The CDR3 bases are TGTGCCAGCAGCGTAGCTAGCGGATCCTACGAGCAGTACTTC.

V is TRBV5-1 and J is TRBJ2-3, with 7 bases identical to TRBD2. Germline V lookup: CDR1 SGHRS, CDR2 YFSETQ. V dropped 0 bases and J dropped 4; count of bases not matched to a gene: 8. The CDR3 covers 16 residues. The CDR3 protein is CASSLASFRGADTQYF. CDR3 nucleotides: TGCGCCAGCAGCTTGGCCTCGTTTCGGGGGGCAGATACGCAGTATTTT. Complete variable domain (other parts from reference TRBV5-1 and TRBJ2-3): KAGVTQTPRYLIKTRGQQVTLSCSPISGHRSVSWYQQTPGQGLQFLFEYFSETQRNKGNFPGRFSGRQFSNSRSEMNVSTLELGDSALYLCASSLASFRGADTQYFGPGTRLTVL.

V gene TRBV23-1 combines with J gene TRBJ2-5; no firm D call. TRBV23-1 is recorded as an ORF, its role being uncertain. The CDR3 is 15 amino acids. V was trimmed by 6 bases and J by 4 bases, leaving 18 bases between them. The CDR3 DNA sequence: TGCGCCAGCAGGCAGAAGCTGGGCCAAGCAGAGACCCAGTACTTC. Translating it yields CASRQKLGQAETQYF.

The chain recombines TRBV6-2 or TRBV6-3 with TRBJ1-1, with a weak D call TRBD1 (6 bases). This CDR3 has 13 residues. V dropped 6 bases and J dropped 3 bases, with 11 bases sitting between them. The germline gives CDR1 MNHEY, CDR2 SVGEGT. CDR3 sequence (DNA): TGTGCCAGCAGAAACAGGGAGGACACTGAAGCTTTCTTT. It yields the protein CASRNREDTEAFF.

This clonotype was recorded many times. This chain joins TRBV6-4 and TRBJ2-1; 12 positions match TRBD1. Germline CDR1 is MRHNA and CDR2 is SNTAGT. This CDR3 region has 15 residues. The trim removed 3 bases at V and 7 bases at J, leaving 4 bases unmatched. CDR3 bases: TGTGCCAGCAGTGAAGCGGGACAGGGGGCTAATGAGCAGTTCTTC. Translation: CASSEAGQGANEQFF.

This rearrangement joins TRBV4-3 to TRBJ2-2; 12 positions match TRBD2. The V gene's germline CDR1 is LGHNA and CDR2 YSLEER. The CDR3 is 18 amino acids. J gave up 1 base and V 2 bases, and 5 bases lay outside the gene matches. The CDR3 loop reads CASSQLGLAGQNTGELFF. The CDR3 nucleotides read TGCGCCAGCAGCCAACTTGGACTAGCGGGACAGAACACCGGGGAGCTGTTTTTT.

On this clonotype itself: At one boundary the junction diverges from the germline segment, which might be a read error. The chain combines TRBV28 with TRBJ2-5; tentatively, D is TRBD1 or TRBD2 (6 bases each). The CDR3 loop spans 13 amino acids. Germline CDR1 MDHEN, CDR2 SYDVKM. The CDR3 loop is CASQKGGQDTQYF. DNA of the CDR3: TGTGCCAGCCAAAAGGGGGGCCAAGATACCCAGTACTTC.

The rearrangement uses TRBV7-6 and TRBJ2-1, with TRBD2 identical over 15 bases. After removal of 5 bases from V and 2 bases from J, the junction contained 7 bases not matched to a gene. The CDR3 spans 18 residues. CDR1 is SGHVS, CDR2 FNYEAQ, per germline. The chain's CDR3 is CASSAGLAGGPTYNEQFF. For the CDR3, the DNA is TGTGCCAGCAGCGCCGGACTAGCGGGGGGGCCCACCTACAATGAGCAGTTCTTC. Complete variable domain (other parts from reference TRBV7-6 and TRBJ2-1): GAGVSQSPRYKVTKRGQDVALRCDPISGHVSLYWYRQALGQGPEFLTYFNYEAQQDKSGLPNDRFSAERPEGSISTLTIQRTEQRDSAMYRCASSAGLAGGPTYNEQFFGPGTRLTVL.

This clonotype was detected only a few times. The rearrangement joins TRBV20-1 to TRBJ2-3; 10 bases are shared with TRBD2. This CDR3 is 19 amino acids long. The trim removed 3 bases at V and 1 base at J, leaving 16 bases unmatched. CDR1 DFQATT and CDR2 SNEGSKA come from the germline V gene (reference sequence). The CDR3 DNA reads as TGCAGTGCTAGCAGCCCAGCGGGGGGGCAAAGACTTGGCACAGATACGCAGTATTTT. Protein sequence: CSASSPAGGQRLGTDTQYF.

The rearrangement uses TRBV9 and TRBJ2-5, with D possibly being TRBD1 (5 bases). The germline V gene has CDR1 SGDLS and CDR2 YYNGEE. The CDR3 length is 14 residues. Trimming left V 3 bases short and J 3 bases short, with 12 bases between. The CDR3, as DNA: TGTGCCAGCAGCGGGAAATCGACAGAAGAGACCCAGTACTTC. Residues: CASSGKSTEETQYF. Full variable domain (outside the CDR3, taken from reference TRBV9 and TRBJ2-5): DSGVTQTPKHLITATGQRVTLRCSPRSGDLSVYWYQQSLDQGLQFLIQYYNGEERAKGNILERFSAQQFPDLHSELNLSSLELGDSALYFCASSGKSTEETQYFGPGTRLLVL.

This clonotype appeared many times. The chain employs TRBV6-1 and TRBJ2-1, with D possibly matching TRBD1 (6 bases). The ends were cut back, 5 bases at V and 1 base at J, with 9 bases in the middle. CDR3 length: 14 amino acids. Looked up from germline, CDR1 is MNHNS and CDR2 is SASEGT. The DNA for the CDR3 is TGTGCCAGCAGTCCTCAGGGGTCCTACAATGAGCAGTTCTTC. This gives the protein CASSPQGSYNEQFF.

This sequence joins TRBV5-1 and TRBJ1-6, with unresolved D. This CDR3 is built from 16 residues. Germline V gene sequence: CDR1 SGHRS, CDR2 YFSETQ. V gave up 1 base and J gave up 3 bases, with 11 bases separating them. This CDR3 is CASSLKESNYNSPLHF. The CDR3 DNA sequence: TGCGCCAGCAGCTTGAAAGAATCAAACTATAATTCACCCCTCCACTTT.

This clonotype showed up many times. V gene TRBV12-3 or TRBV12-4 combines with J gene TRBJ2-3, with D maybe TRBD1 (6 bases). The CDR3 has 15 amino acids. Trimming shortened V by 4 bases and J by 4 bases, and 15 bases separated the two germline ends. This CDR3 reads CASSSSRGEADTQYF. The CDR3 DNA reads TGTGCCAGCAGTTCTAGCAGGGGTGAGGCAGATACGCAGTATTTT.

This clonotype was seen ten or more times. The chain is built from TRBV2 and TRBJ1-2; no clear D. Germline V gene sequence: CDR1 SNHLY, CDR2 FYNNEI. V was trimmed by 0 bases and J by 5 bases, leaving 7 bases between them. This CDR3 has 13 amino acids. This CDR3 is CASSEAPGYGYTF. The CDR3 DNA reads TGTGCCAGCAGTGAAGCTCCGGGGTATGGCTACACCTTC.

This clonotype turned up a few times. J is TRBJ1-1 and V is TRBV28; 9 bases map to TRBD1. The CDR3 covers 15 residues. Germline CDR1 reads MDHEN; CDR2 reads SYDVKM. Germline trimming cut 3 bases from V and 5 bases from J; bases unmatched to any gene: 7. CDR3 nucleotides: TGTGCCAGCAGTTTTCCCCGGACAGGGGCGACTGAAGCTTTCTTT. Protein: CASSFPRTGATEAFF.

This sequence joins TRBV4-3 and TRBJ1-2; 8 bases align to TRBD1. V lost 1 base to trimming and J lost 2 bases; unmatched junction nucleotides: 18. Germline V gives CDR1 LGHNA, CDR2 YSLEER. The CDR3 loop spans 20 amino acids. The CDR3 DNA reads TGCGCCAGCAGCCAAGGAGGCCTGGGAGGGGACAGGCGACAAAACTATGGCTACACCTTC. It codes for CASSQGGLGGDRRQNYGYTF.

This clonotype was picked up a small number of times. The CDR3 DNA reads TGTGCCGACCAGGGGTTTAGCGATAATTCACCCCTCCACTTT. Its protein product is CADQGFSDNSPLHF. The chain employs TRBV27 and TRBJ1-6, with D maybe TRBD1 (6 bases). The CDR3 consists of 14 residues. Per germline, CDR1 MNHEY and CDR2 SMNVEV (reference sequence). Trimming removed 11 bases at V and 5 bases at J, with 16 bases between.

This clonotype was picked up many times. V usage is TRBV7-8 and J usage is TRBJ2-3; no firm D call. V was cut by 2 bases and J by 2 bases, with 11 bases left in between. Germline V gene data show CDR1 as SGHVS and CDR2 as FQNEAQ. This CDR3 is built from 15 residues. The CDR3 DNA reads TGTGCCAGCAGCTTAAAACGGGTTCTCACAGATACGCAGTATTTT. This gives the protein CASSLKRVLTDTQYF.

This chain uses TRBV4-2 with TRBJ2-7, with D possibly being TRBD1 (6 bases). The V and J ends lost 0 bases and 7 bases respectively, with 13 bases between them. This CDR3 region has 14 residues. CDR1 is LGHNA, CDR2 YNFKEQ, per germline. The CDR3 bases are TGTGCCAGCAGCCAAGATTCAGGGGCTCGAGAGCAGTACTTC. This sequence encodes CASSQDSGAREQYF.

The V gene is TRBV4-3, the J gene TRBJ2-1, with 8 bases that match TRBD1. V was pared by 5 bases and J by 9 bases, with 6 bases of the junction left unmatched. The CDR3 has 13 amino acids. CDR1 and CDR2 from the germline V gene are LGHNA and YSLEER. The CDR3 protein is CASSRGTGSEQFF. CDR3 nucleotides: TGCGCCAGCAGCAGAGGGACAGGCAGTGAGCAGTTCTTC.

This clonotype occurred many times. This chain links TRBV4-1 with TRBJ2-5; D possibly corresponds to TRBD2 (5 bases). V lost 1 base, J lost 2 bases, and 14 bases lay in between. The CDR3 runs 16 residues. The germline V gene has CDR1 MGHRA and CDR2 YSYEKL. This chain's CDR3 is CASSQGEGEGQETQYF. CDR3 bases: TGCGCCAGCAGCCAAGGAGAGGGAGAGGGACAAGAGACCCAGTACTTC.